The 19 T cell receptor beta chains presented below share a single source sample, sequenced in a study of CD8+ T cells in alopecia areata. Following extraction, RNA underwent reverse transcription to cDNA, which served as the sequencing template. Here immunoSEQ multiplex PCR was the method, and the copy in TCRdb shows in-frame clones only, minus some. Of approximately 210,000 clones listed, under 70% were seen once; the top ten hold 1% to 1.5%. Sample treatment: oral pan-JAK inhibitor, 5-10 mg twice daily. The material was CD4+ T cells sorted from blood, obtained between weeks 44 and 45, from a patient treated with tofacitinib. Receptors were obtained from a human donor with alopecia areata.

This clone was detected only a few times. The gene calls are TRBV27 and TRBJ2-2; D remains unclear. Trimming left V 4 bases short and J 0 bases short, with 3 bases between. CDR1 and CDR2 (germline): MNHEY, SMNVEV (reference sequence). The CDR3 consists of 13 residues. CDR3 DNA sequence: TGTGCCAGCAGTTCAGCGAACACCGGGGAGCTGTTTTTT. This encodes CASSSANTGELFF.

CDR3 protein: CAWSVLQGGHEQYF. The CDR3 nucleotides read TGTGCCTGGAGTGTTCTTCAGGGGGGGCATGAGCAGTACTTC. The V call is TRBV30, the J call TRBJ2-7; either TRBD1 or TRBD2 may fit D (7 bases each). V was clipped by 0 bases and J by 7 bases, with 16 bases between them. The germline V gene has CDR1 GTSNPN and CDR2 SVGIG (reference sequence). The CDR3 covers 14 residues.

This chain connects TRBV29-1 to TRBJ2-7; D not resolved. The CDR3 length is 13 residues. Germline V gene lookup returns CDR1 SQVTM and CDR2 ANQGSEA. V was pared by 6 bases and J by 3 bases, with 15 bases between. The CDR3 region is CSVGKGRNYEQYF. The DNA for the CDR3 is TGCAGCGTCGGAAAAGGACGGAACTACGAGCAGTACTTC.

The chain recombines TRBV30 with TRBJ2-7; weak D call: TRBD1 (5 bases). V lost 5 bases and J 2 bases, leaving 13 bases between the germline ends. CDR1 GTSNPN and CDR2 SVGIG come from the germline V gene (reference sequence). This CDR3 has 13 residues. The CDR3 coding sequence is TGTGCCTGGGCCGCCAGGGTAACCTACGAGCAGTACTTC. Protein sequence: CAWAARVTYEQYF.

This clone was seen only a few times. V is TRBV4-1 and J is TRBJ1-1; 9 bases are shared with TRBD1. Germline trimming cut 3 bases from V and 2 bases from J; bases unmatched to any gene: 10. This CDR3 has 17 amino acids. Germline V gene lookup returns CDR1 MGHRA and CDR2 YSYEKL. CDR3 sequence reads: CASSHETGGTLNTEAFF. In DNA form, the CDR3 reads TGCGCCAGCAGCCACGAGACAGGGGGGACGCTTAACACTGAAGCTTTCTTT.

The chain uses TRBV4-2 and TRBJ2-2; TRBD2 matches 7 bases. This CDR3 region has 16 residues. The trim removed 0 bases at V and 3 bases at J, leaving 4 bases unmatched. Germline lookup yields CDR1 LGHNA and CDR2 YNFKEQ. The CDR3 nucleotides read TGTGCCAGCAGCCAAGAGGGTAGCGGGTACACCGGGGAGCTGTTTTTT. This encodes CASSQEGSGYTGELFF.

The chain recombines TRBV9 with TRBJ2-1; 12 nucleotides align to TRBD2. Germline V CDR1 and CDR2: SGDLS, YYNGEE. Germline trimming cut 3 bases from V and 4 bases from J; bases unmatched to any gene: 5. There are 16 residues in the CDR3. CDR3 residues: CASSGRLAGDYNEQFF. Here the CDR3 DNA reads TGTGCCAGCAGCGGACGACTAGCGGGGGATTACAATGAGCAGTTCTTC.

The chain carries TRBV7-2 and TRBJ2-5; no clear D gene. Germline CDR1 reads SGHTA; CDR2 reads FQGNSA. This CDR3 comprises 12 residues. The V end was cut by 4 bases, the J end by 5 bases, with 8 bases between. The CDR3 reads CASSSVFETQYF. CDR3 coding DNA: TGTGCCAGCAGCTCGGTATTCGAGACCCAGTACTTC.

The rearrangement joins TRBV30 to TRBJ2-2; 7 positions agree with TRBD1. Trimming cost V 3 bases and J 7 bases; bases outside gene matches: 8. Looked up from germline, CDR1 is GTSNPN and CDR2 is SVGIG (reference sequence). CDR3 size: 14 residues. CDR3 nucleotides: TGTGCCTGGAGCGAGGGGGCGGTCAGCGGGGAGCTGTTTTTT. Translated: CAWSEGAVSGELFF. Full variable domain (rest looked up from reference TRBV30 and TRBJ2-2): SQTIHQWPATLVQPVGSPLSLECTVEGTSNPNLYWYRQAAGRGLQLLFYSVGIGQISSEVPQNLSASRPQDRQFILSSKKLLLSDSGFYLCAWSEGAVSGELFFGEGSRLTVL.

V is TRBV5-1 and J is TRBJ2-5, with D hard to call. CDR1 SGHRS and CDR2 YFSETQ come from the germline V gene. CDR3 length: 14 residues. V was trimmed by 1 base and J by 1 base, leaving 8 bases between them. DNA for the CDR3: TGCGCCAGCAGCTTGAGTCAGCTCCAAGAGACCCAGTACTTC. Protein product: CASSLSQLQETQYF.

This chain joins TRBV7-3 and TRBJ2-3; 13 positions agree with TRBD2. The germline gives CDR1 SGHTA, CDR2 FQGTGA. The CDR3 runs 16 residues. V trimming: 3 bases; J trimming: 4 bases; junction bases outside the gene matches: 4. DNA for the CDR3: TGTGCCAGCAGCTTCGGACTAGCGGGGGTCGCAGATACGCAGTATTTT. Translation gives CASSFGLAGVADTQYF.

This rearrangement joins TRBV25-1 to TRBJ1-6; D uncertain. Trimming left V 5 bases short and J 7 bases short, with 12 bases between. Germline V gene data show CDR1 as MGHDK and CDR2 as SYGVNS. The CDR3 contains 14 residues. CDR3 bases: TGTGCCAGCAGTCCCAGGCCCCGGAATTCACCCCTCCACTTT. It yields the protein CASSPRPRNSPLHF.

This clone was counted a single time. The rearrangement uses TRBV5-6 and TRBJ1-5, with 7 bases lining up with TRBD1. V lost 2 bases and J lost 6; bases outside the gene matches: 8. Looked up from germline, CDR1 is SGHDT and CDR2 is YYEEEE. The CDR3 extends over 15 amino acids. CDR3 sequence: CASSLRRGQVQPQHF. The DNA of the CDR3 is TGTGCCAGCAGCTTAAGGAGGGGGCAAGTTCAGCCCCAGCATTTT.

The chain links TRBV29-1 to TRBJ1-2; the match to TRBD1 covers 10 bases. The CDR3 has 14 amino acids. Germline V gene sequence: CDR1 SQVTM, CDR2 ANQGSEA. V was clipped by 4 bases and J by 6 bases; unmatched bases: 8. The DNA for the CDR3 is TGCAGCGTTGTCCGGGGACAGGGGACCAATGGCTACACCTTC. It encodes CSVVRGQGTNGYTF.

This rearrangement joins TRBV7-3 to TRBJ2-1; 7 bases are a match to TRBD1. There are 14 residues in the CDR3. The germline V gene encodes CDR1 SGHTA and CDR2 FQGTGA. V trimming: 3 bases; J trimming: 6 bases; junction bases outside the gene matches: 5. CDR3 region: CASSFRDSRNEQFF. CDR3 DNA: TGTGCCAGCAGCTTCCGGGACAGCCGCAATGAGCAGTTCTTC.

This chain links TRBV30 with TRBJ2-7, with TRBD1 matching over 8 bases. The CDR3 totals 14 residues. Germline CDR1 and CDR2: GTSNPN and SVGIG (reference sequence). The junction had 7 bases not matched to a gene; V was cut back by 5 bases and J by 1 base. In DNA, the CDR3 is TGTGCCTGGGGCGGACAGGGCGGATCCTACGAGCAGTACTTC. Protein product: CAWGGQGGSYEQYF.

This chain joins TRBV30 and TRBJ1-4; the D gene is possibly TRBD1 (6 bases). There are 13 residues in the CDR3. Trimming pared 4 bases from V and 8 bases from J, leaving 14 bases between. Germline V gene data show CDR1 as GTSNPN and CDR2 as SVGIG (reference sequence). The CDR3 reads CAWKQGKGEKLFF. As DNA, the CDR3 is TGTGCCTGGAAACAGGGAAAGGGGGAAAAACTGTTTTTT.

The rearrangement joins TRBV30 to TRBJ1-2, with D unresolved. The CDR3 totals 12 residues. V was shortened by 3 bases and J by 4 bases, with 9 bases between the two germline ends. Germline CDR1 is GTSNPN and CDR2 is SVGIG (reference sequence). CDR3 DNA sequence: TGTGCCTGGAGCCTAAGCGGCTATGGCTACACCTTC. This sequence encodes CAWSLSGYGYTF.

This clone has just a few counts. The genes are TRBV6-4 and TRBJ2-3; 10 bases align to TRBD2. Germline CDR1 is MRHNA and CDR2 is SNTAGT. This CDR3 contains 15 residues. With 8 bases clipped from V and 2 bases from J, the junction kept 7 bases outside the gene matches. The CDR3 loop is CASPSGGGVTDTQYF. The CDR3 nucleotides are TGTGCCAGCCCTAGCGGGGGCGGTGTCACAGATACGCAGTATTTT.